This TCR beta chain emerged from a study of PD-L1 blockade in urothelial cancer. Study-wide background: Males with urothelial cancer arising in the bladder constituted about 85% of the roughly 30 patients. Reported median T cell count for blood samples was around 140,000.

Time point noted: pretreatment peripheral blood. Method: immunoSEQ multiplex PCR; TCRdb's copy keeps in-frame clones and lacks some. The repertoire holds about 53,000 clones, around 90% seen once, with roughly 14% in the top ten. Study-wide results and limits: Below-median TCR clonality that was measured in pretreatment blood predicted better survival.

For this clone: Its antigen is currently unknown.

The CDR3 loop spans 13 amino acids. Per germline, CDR1 SNHLY and CDR2 FYNNEI. V was cut by 3 bases and J by 2 bases, with 7 bases left in between. V is TRBV2 and J is TRBJ2-5; D gene ambiguous. This clonotype originated in a woman aged 60-75 years with urothelial cancer. This material consisted of PBMCs, taken around atezolizumab (anti-PD-L1) treatment. The CDR3 sequence is CASSDGSQETQYF. The CDR3 DNA reads as TGTGCCAGCAGTGATGGTAGTCAAGAGACCCAGTACTTC.